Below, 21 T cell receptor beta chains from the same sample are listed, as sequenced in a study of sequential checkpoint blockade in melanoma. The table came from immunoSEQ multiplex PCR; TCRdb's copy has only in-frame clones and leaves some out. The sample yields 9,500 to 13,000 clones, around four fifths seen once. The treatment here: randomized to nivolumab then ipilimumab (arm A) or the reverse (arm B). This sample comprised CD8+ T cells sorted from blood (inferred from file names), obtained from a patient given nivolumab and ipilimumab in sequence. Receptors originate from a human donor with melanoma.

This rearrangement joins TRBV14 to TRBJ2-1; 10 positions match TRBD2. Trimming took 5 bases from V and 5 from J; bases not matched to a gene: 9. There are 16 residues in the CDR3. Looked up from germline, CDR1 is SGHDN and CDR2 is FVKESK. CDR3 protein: CASSVGLADLNNEQFF. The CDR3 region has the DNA TGTGCCAGCAGCGTCGGACTAGCGGACTTAAACAATGAGCAGTTCTTC.

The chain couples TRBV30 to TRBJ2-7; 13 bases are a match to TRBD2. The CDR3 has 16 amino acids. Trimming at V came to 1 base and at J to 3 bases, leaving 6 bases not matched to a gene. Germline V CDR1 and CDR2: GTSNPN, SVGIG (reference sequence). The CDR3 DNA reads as TGTGCCTGGAGTGGAGGACTAGCGGGAGTCGGCTACGAGCAGTACTTC. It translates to CAWSGGLAGVGYEQYF.

CDR3 DNA: TGTGCCACCGGGGGGACTCCCACCCAAAACCAAGAGACCCAGTACTTC. Its translation is CATGGTPTQNQETQYF. The rearrangement joins TRBV10-3 to TRBJ2-5; 7 nucleotides agree with TRBD2. Trimming at V came to 10 bases and at J to 0 bases, leaving 14 bases not matched to a gene. The CDR3 length is 16 residues. Germline lookup yields CDR1 ENHRY and CDR2 SYGVKD.

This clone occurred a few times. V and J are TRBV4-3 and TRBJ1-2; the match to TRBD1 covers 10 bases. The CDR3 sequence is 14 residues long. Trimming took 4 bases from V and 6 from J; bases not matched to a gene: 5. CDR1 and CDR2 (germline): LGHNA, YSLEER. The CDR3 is CASSLGQGRNGYTF. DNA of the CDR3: TGCGCCAGCAGCCTGGGACAGGGGAGGAATGGCTACACCTTC.

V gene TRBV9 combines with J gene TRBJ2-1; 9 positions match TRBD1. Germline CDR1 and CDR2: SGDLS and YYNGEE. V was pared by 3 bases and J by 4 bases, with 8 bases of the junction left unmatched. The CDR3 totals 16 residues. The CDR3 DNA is TGTGCCAGCAGCGAGCAAAACAGGGGGCCATACAATGAGCAGTTCTTC. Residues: CASSEQNRGPYNEQFF.

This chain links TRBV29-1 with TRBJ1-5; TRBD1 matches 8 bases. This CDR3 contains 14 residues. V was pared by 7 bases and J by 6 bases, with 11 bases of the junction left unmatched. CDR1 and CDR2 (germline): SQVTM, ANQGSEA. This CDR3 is CSAVGTGFGQPQHF. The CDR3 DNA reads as TGCAGCGCCGTTGGGACAGGCTTCGGTCAGCCCCAGCATTTT.

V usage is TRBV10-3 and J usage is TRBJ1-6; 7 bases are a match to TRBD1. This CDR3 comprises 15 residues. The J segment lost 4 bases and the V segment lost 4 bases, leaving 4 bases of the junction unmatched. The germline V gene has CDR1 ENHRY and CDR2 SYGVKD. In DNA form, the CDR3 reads TGTGCCATCAGTGGCGGGACAGAATATAATTCACCCCTCCACTTT. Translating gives CAISGGTEYNSPLHF.

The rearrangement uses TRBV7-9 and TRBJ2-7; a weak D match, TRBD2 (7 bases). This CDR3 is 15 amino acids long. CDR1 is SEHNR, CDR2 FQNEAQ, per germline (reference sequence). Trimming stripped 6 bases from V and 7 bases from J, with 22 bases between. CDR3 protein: CASSKAGAGLREQYF. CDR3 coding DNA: TGTGCCAGCAGTAAAGCAGGGGCGGGACTACGGGAGCAGTACTTC.

The CDR3 protein is CASSLAGGYYEQYF. CDR3 sequence (DNA): TGTGCCAGCAGCCTAGCGGGAGGGTACTACGAGCAGTACTTC. This chain connects TRBV11-2 to TRBJ2-7; 12 bases agree with TRBD2. The CDR3 has 14 residues. Trimming took 5 bases from V and 3 from J; bases not matched to a gene: 2. Germline assignment: CDR1 SGHAT and CDR2 FQNNGV.

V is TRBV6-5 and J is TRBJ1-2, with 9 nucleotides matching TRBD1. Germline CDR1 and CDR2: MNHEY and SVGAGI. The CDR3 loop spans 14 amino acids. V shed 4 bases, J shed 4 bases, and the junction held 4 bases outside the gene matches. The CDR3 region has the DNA TGTGCCAGCAGTTTTGGACAGGGGCCCTATGGCTACACCTTC. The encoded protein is CASSFGQGPYGYTF.

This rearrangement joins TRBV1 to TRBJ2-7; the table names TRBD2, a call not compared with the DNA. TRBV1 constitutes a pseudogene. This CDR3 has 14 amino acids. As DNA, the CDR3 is TGCACCAGCGGGGGGGACATGGAGAAATACGAGCAGTACTTC. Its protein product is CTSGGDMEKYEQYF.

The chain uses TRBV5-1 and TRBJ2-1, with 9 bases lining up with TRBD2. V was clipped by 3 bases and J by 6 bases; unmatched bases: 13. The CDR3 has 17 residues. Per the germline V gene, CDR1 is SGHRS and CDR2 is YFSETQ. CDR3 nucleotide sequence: TGCGCCAGCAGCTCGCCGACTAGCGGATCCCCAGTCAATGAGCAGTTCTTC. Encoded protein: CASSSPTSGSPVNEQFF.

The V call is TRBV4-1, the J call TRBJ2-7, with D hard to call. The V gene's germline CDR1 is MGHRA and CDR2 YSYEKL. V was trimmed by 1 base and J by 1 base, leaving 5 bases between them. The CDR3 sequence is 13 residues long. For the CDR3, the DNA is TGCGCCAGCAGCCAAGCCTATTCCTACGAGCAGTACTTC. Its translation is CASSQAYSYEQYF.

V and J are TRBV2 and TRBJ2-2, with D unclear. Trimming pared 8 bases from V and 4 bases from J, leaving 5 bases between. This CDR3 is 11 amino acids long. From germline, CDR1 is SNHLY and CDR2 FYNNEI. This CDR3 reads CASLFTGELFF. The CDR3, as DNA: TGTGCCAGCCTATTCACCGGGGAGCTGTTTTTT.

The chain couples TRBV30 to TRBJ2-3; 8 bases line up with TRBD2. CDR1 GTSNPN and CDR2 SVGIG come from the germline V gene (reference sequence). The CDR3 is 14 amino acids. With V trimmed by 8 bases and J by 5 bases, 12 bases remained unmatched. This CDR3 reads CAPERREVGDTQYF. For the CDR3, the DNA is TGTGCCCCGGAGCGGCGGGAGGTCGGAGATACGCAGTATTTT.

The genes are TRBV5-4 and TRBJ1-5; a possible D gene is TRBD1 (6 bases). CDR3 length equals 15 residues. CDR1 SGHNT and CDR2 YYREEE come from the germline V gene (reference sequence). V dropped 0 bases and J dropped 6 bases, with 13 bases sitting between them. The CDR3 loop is CASSLGRGEGQPQHF. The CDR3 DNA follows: TGTGCCAGCAGCTTGGGCAGGGGTGAAGGTCAGCCCCAGCATTTT.

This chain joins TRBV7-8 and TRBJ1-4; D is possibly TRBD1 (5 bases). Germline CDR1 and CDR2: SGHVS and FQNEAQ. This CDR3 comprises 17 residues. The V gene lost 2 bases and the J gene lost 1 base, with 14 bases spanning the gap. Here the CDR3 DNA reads TGTGCCAGCAGCTTAAGTGTGGGGGGAGTAACTAATGAAAAACTGTTTTTT. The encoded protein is CASSLSVGGVTNEKLFF.

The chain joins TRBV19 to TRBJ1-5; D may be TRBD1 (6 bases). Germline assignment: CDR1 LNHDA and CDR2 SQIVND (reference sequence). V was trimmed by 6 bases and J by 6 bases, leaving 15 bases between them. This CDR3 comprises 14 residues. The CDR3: CASRAGGGPQPQHF. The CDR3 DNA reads TGTGCCAGTAGGGCCGGGGGGGGGCCTCAGCCCCAGCATTTT.

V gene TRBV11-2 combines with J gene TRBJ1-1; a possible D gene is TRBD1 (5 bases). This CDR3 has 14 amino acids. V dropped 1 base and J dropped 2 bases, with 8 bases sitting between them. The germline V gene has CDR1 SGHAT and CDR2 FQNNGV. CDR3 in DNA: TGTGCCAGCAGCTTAGCCGGGGGAAACACTGAAGCTTTCTTT. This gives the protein CASSLAGGNTEAFF. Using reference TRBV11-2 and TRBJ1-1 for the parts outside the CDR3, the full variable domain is EAGVAQSPRYKIIEKRQSVAFWCNPISGHATLYWYQQILGQGPKLLIQFQNNGVVDDSQLPKDRFSAERLKGVDSTLKIQPAKLEDSAVYLCASSLAGGNTEAFFGQGTRLTVV.

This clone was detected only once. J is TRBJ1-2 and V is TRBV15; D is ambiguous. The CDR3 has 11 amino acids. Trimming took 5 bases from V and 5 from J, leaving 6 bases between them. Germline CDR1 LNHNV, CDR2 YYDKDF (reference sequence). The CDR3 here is CATSYGYGYTF. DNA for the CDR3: TGTGCCACCAGCTACGGGTATGGCTACACCTTC.

CDR3 DNA sequence: TGTGCTAGTGGTTTGGCCCACTACGAGCAGTACTTC. Residues: CASGLAHYEQYF. The rearrangement links TRBV12-5 to TRBJ2-7, with no clear D. V was clipped by 1 base and J by 3 bases, with 4 bases between them. Germline V gene data show CDR1 as LGHNT and CDR2 as FRNRAP. The CDR3 has 12 residues. Full variable domain (missing parts from reference TRBV12-5 and TRBJ2-7): DARVTQTPRHKVTEMGQEVTMRCQPILGHNTVFWYRQTMMQGLELLAYFRNRAPLDDSGMPKDRFSAEMPDATLATLKIQPSEPRDSAVYFCASGLAHYEQYFGPGTRLTVT.